The next 31 T cell receptor beta chains were all read from a single sample in a study of response to subunit inactivated influenza vaccine (dated 2018 in TCRdb). Library creation used RT-PCR. Sequencing was performed on an Illumina HiSeq 2500. TCRdb trimmed public reads at Q25 via fastp, called clones via MiXCR and kept in-frame beta chains. Every entry covers one CDR3 protein and lists the most common genes and DNA from its rows. The sample table records 250,000 to 350,000 distinct CDR3 sequences; approximately 21% of these occur just once. Over 9% of the sample goes to the ten largest clones. The sequenced sample was PBMCs from blood, obtained about 19 months after vaccination. All receptors derive from a man between 50 and 70 years old who received an inactivated influenza vaccine. Donor details come from another sample of the same person, matched by shared clones.

This clonotype came up a few times. The chain recombines TRBV12-3 or TRBV12-4 with TRBJ2-1, with 7 nucleotides matching TRBD1. The CDR3 consists of 14 residues. V gave up 6 bases and J gave up 1 base; unmatched junction bases: 3. CDR3 protein: CASRMTGSYNEQFF. CDR3 DNA sequence: TGTGCCAGCAGGATGACAGGGTCCTACAATGAGCAGTTCTTC.

The chain joins TRBV5-1 to TRBJ2-3; 7 bases agree with TRBD2. Germline trimming cut 7 bases from V and 3 bases from J; bases unmatched to any gene: 11. This CDR3 contains 15 residues. Germline CDR1 is SGHRS and CDR2 is YFSETQ. DNA for the CDR3: TGCGCCAGCGCCCTCGGGACTACCCATACAGATACGCAGTATTTT. This sequence encodes CASALGTTHTDTQYF.

For this clonotype: One end of the junction is discordant with germline, which a read error may explain. The chain couples TRBV20-1 to TRBJ1-5, with D unresolved. CDR3 size: 15 residues. Germline loops: CDR1 DFQATT, CDR2 SNEGSKA (reference sequence). CDR3 in amino acids: CSDIWYSGCNQSQHF. CDR3 in DNA: TGCAGTGACATATGGTATTCGGGGTGCAATCAGTCCCAGCATTTT.

This clonotype was found many times. The rearrangement joins TRBV11-1 to TRBJ1-6, with D uncertain. The germline V gene encodes CDR1 SGHAT and CDR2 FQDESV (reference sequence). The V and J ends lost 4 bases and 8 bases respectively, with 9 bases between them. The CDR3 loop spans 13 amino acids. The CDR3 reads CASSSLRHSPLHF. CDR3 DNA sequence: TGTGCCAGCAGCTCACTCCGCCATTCACCCCTCCACTTT.

This clonotype appeared many times. The chain employs TRBV5-1 and TRBJ1-2; no definite D call. With 0 bases removed from V and 9 bases from J, the gap between germline ends came to 15 bases. This CDR3 comprises 14 residues. Per the germline V gene, CDR1 is SGHRS and CDR2 is YFSETQ. The CDR3 here is CASSLGSAGHSYTF. The CDR3 DNA reads TGCGCCAGCAGCTTGGGGTCGGCAGGCCACAGCTACACCTTC.

V is TRBV20-1 and J is TRBJ2-1; 13 bases are shared with TRBD2. This CDR3 contains 16 residues. Trimming at V came to 3 bases and at J to 4 bases, leaving 6 bases not matched to a gene. Germline values: CDR1 DFQATT, CDR2 SNEGSKA (reference sequence). This CDR3 reads CSARVGLAGVYNEQFF. The CDR3 DNA follows: TGCAGTGCTAGGGTAGGACTAGCGGGAGTGTACAATGAGCAGTTCTTC.

This rearrangement joins TRBV28 to TRBJ2-3; D is uncertain. The germline V gene has CDR1 MDHEN and CDR2 SYDVKM. The ends were cut back, 8 bases at V and 3 bases at J, with 15 bases in the middle. CDR3 length equals 14 residues. For the CDR3, the DNA is TGTGCCAGCGCCCCCGAGGCTGTTACAGATACGCAGTATTTT. Translation gives CASAPEAVTDTQYF.

The gene calls are TRBV20-1 and TRBJ2-7; a possible D gene is TRBD1 (5 bases). The germline CDR1 and CDR2 sequences are DFQATT and SNEGSKA (reference sequence). Deletions cut 6 bases from V and 2 bases from J, with 14 bases between. This CDR3 is 13 amino acids long. The CDR3 region is CSAMEQGPYEQYF. CDR3 nucleotide sequence: TGCAGTGCCATGGAGCAGGGTCCCTACGAGCAGTACTTC.

This clonotype appeared a few times. The chain recombines TRBV6-5 with TRBJ1-5; the D gene is possibly TRBD1 (5 bases). Looked up from germline, CDR1 is MNHEY and CDR2 is SVGAGI. Trimming pared 2 bases from V and 7 bases from J, leaving 18 bases between. The CDR3 consists of 16 residues. The CDR3 nucleotides are TGTGCCAGCAGTTACCTGCGCGGGGGATCGGGCCAGCCCCAGCATTTT. Translated, it gives CASSYLRGGSGQPQHF.

This rearrangement joins TRBV7-9 to TRBJ2-4; D not certain. The CDR3 has 14 amino acids. Germline loops: CDR1 SEHNR, CDR2 FQNEAQ (reference sequence). V shed 4 bases and J shed 3 bases, with 10 bases lying between them. The CDR3 loop reads CASSSPEDKNIQYF. The DNA of the CDR3 is TGTGCCAGCAGCTCGCCTGAAGACAAAAACATTCAGTACTTC.

As regards this clonotype: An end of the junction differs from the germline gene, which may be a read error. J is TRBJ1-1 and V is TRBV11-2; no firm D call. CDR1 and CDR2 from the germline V gene are SGHAT and FQNNGV. The CDR3 consists of 13 residues. CDR3 sequence reads: CTSSLGRNTEAFF. The CDR3, as DNA: TGTACCAGCAGCTTAGGAAGGAACACTGAAGCTTTCTTT.

This clonotype occurred a few times. This chain joins TRBV20-1 and TRBJ2-1; 9 bases align to TRBD2. V was pared by 2 bases and J by 8 bases, with 16 bases of the junction left unmatched. Germline V CDR1 and CDR2: DFQATT, SNEGSKA (reference sequence). The CDR3 length is 17 residues. The CDR3 bases are TGCAGTGCTAGACCACCTGCCGGGACTAGCTTTATAGATGAGCAGTTCTTC. Translating it yields CSARPPAGTSFIDEQFF.

This clonotype was picked up a small number of times. This chain connects TRBV29-1 to TRBJ2-7; D might be TRBD1 or TRBD2, each matching 5 bases. There are 14 residues in the CDR3. CDR1 and CDR2 from the germline V gene are SQVTM and ANQGSEA. The CDR3 loop is CSYSGTPDTYEQYF. The CDR3 nucleotides are TGCAGTTACTCCGGGACCCCGGACACCTACGAGCAGTACTTC.

J is TRBJ1-2 and V is TRBV4-1, with TRBD1 as a possible D gene (6 bases). The V end lost 4 bases, the J end lost 0 bases, and 18 bases lay between the germline ends. CDR1 is MGHRA and CDR2 is YSYEKL in the germline V gene. The CDR3 consists of 17 residues. In nucleotides, the CDR3 is TGCGCCAGCAGCCGACTGGGGGCCCCCGGAGCTAACTATGGCTACACCTTC. Its protein product is CASSRLGAPGANYGYTF.

The chain is built from TRBV28 and TRBJ2-7; 8 nucleotides line up with TRBD2. Germline V gene data show CDR1 as MDHEN and CDR2 as SYDVKM. V shed 10 bases, J shed 4 bases, and the junction held 12 bases outside the gene matches. This CDR3 has 14 amino acids. The CDR3 DNA reads TGTGCCACCCGACTAGCGTCCCGGGGGTACGAGCAGTACTTC. This encodes CATRLASRGYEQYF.

The CDR3 DNA sequence: TGCGCCAGCAGTGTTCCCGTCTCTGGAAACACCATATATTTT. Protein sequence: CASSVPVSGNTIYF. This chain links TRBV10-2 with TRBJ1-3; D ambiguous. Trimming removed 4 bases from V and 0 bases from J, with 7 bases in between. This CDR3 comprises 14 residues. Germline CDR1 WSHSY, CDR2 SAAADI.

The gene calls are TRBV29-1 and TRBJ2-5, with D possibly matching TRBD1 (5 bases). Germline CDR1 SQVTM, CDR2 ANQGSEA. This CDR3 has 16 residues. Between the trimmed V and J ends, which lost 8 bases and 6 bases, there was a span of 28 bases. CDR3 DNA sequence: TGCAGCCACCAACAGGAAGGGTATGGGTTTGATAAGACCCAGTACTTC. Protein sequence: CSHQQEGYGFDKTQYF.

The CDR3 nucleotides read TGCGCCAGCAGCCAAGATGTGGGGCTAGGTTCACCCCTCCACTTT. Translation: CASSQDVGLGSPLHF. The rearrangement links TRBV4-1 to TRBJ1-6, with D perhaps TRBD1 (5 bases). Per the germline V gene, CDR1 is MGHRA and CDR2 is YSYEKL. This CDR3 is built from 15 residues. Trimming cost V 0 bases and J 9 bases, with 12 bases left between them.

The chain uses TRBV2 and TRBJ2-3; D ambiguous. CDR1 is SNHLY and CDR2 is FYNNEI in the germline V gene. The V and J ends lost 7 bases and 0 bases respectively, with 11 bases between them. This CDR3 spans 14 amino acids. The CDR3 sequence: CASKEDSSTDTQYF. The CDR3, as DNA: TGTGCCAGCAAGGAAGATTCTAGCACAGATACGCAGTATTTT.

This chain joins TRBV11-2 and TRBJ2-7; 11 positions agree with TRBD1. The V segment lost 5 bases and the J segment 5 bases; nucleotides outside the gene matches: 2. The CDR3 consists of 13 residues. Germline assignment: CDR1 SGHAT and CDR2 FQNNGV. The CDR3 DNA follows: TGTGCCAGCAGCCCGGACAGGGGGCACGAGCAGTACTTC. Its protein product is CASSPDRGHEQYF.

This clonotype appeared a few times. V is TRBV4-3 and J is TRBJ2-4; TRBD1 matches at 8 bases. The length of the CDR3 is 15 residues. Germline lookup yields CDR1 LGHNA and CDR2 YSLEER. The junction had 1 base not matched to a gene; V was cut back by 1 base and J by 2 bases. The DNA for the CDR3 is TGCGCCAGCAGCCAAGGACAGGGGCCCAAAAACATTCAGTACTTC. Encoded protein: CASSQGQGPKNIQYF.

This clonotype has a handful of counts. The CDR3 protein is CAISGQGDGYTF. CDR3 sequence (DNA): TGTGCCATCAGTGGACAGGGGGATGGCTACACCTTC. The rearrangement links TRBV10-3 to TRBJ1-2; 9 nucleotides line up with TRBD1. J lost 6 bases, V lost 4 bases, and 0 bases had no gene match. This CDR3 comprises 12 residues. Germline V gene sequence: CDR1 ENHRY, CDR2 SYGVKD.

The CDR3 here is CASSEQGLRNTEAFF. The CDR3 DNA reads as TGTGCCAGTAGTGAGCAGGGCCTCCGGAACACTGAAGCTTTCTTT. This chain uses TRBV19 with TRBJ1-1, with a tentative D call TRBD1 (5 bases). Germline CDR1 and CDR2: LNHDA and SQIVND (reference sequence). The CDR3 covers 15 residues. Trimming pared 5 bases from V and 1 base from J, leaving 14 bases between.

This clonotype was counted only a few times. The V gene is TRBV27, the J gene TRBJ1-1; D call uncertain. The ends were cut back, 4 bases at V and 4 bases at J, with 13 bases in the middle. The germline CDR1 and CDR2 sequences are MNHEY and SMNVEV (reference sequence). The CDR3 covers 14 residues. This CDR3 reads CASSYGLGGTEAFF. DNA of the CDR3: TGTGCCAGCAGTTACGGTCTGGGCGGCACTGAAGCTTTCTTT.

CDR3 in DNA: TGTGCCATCAGTGACTTAGCTAACACTGAAGCTTTCTTT. Translation: CAISDLANTEAFF. This chain links TRBV10-3 with TRBJ1-1; D gene unclear. Germline CDR1 is ENHRY and CDR2 is SYGVKD. V dropped 3 bases and J dropped 2 bases, with 7 bases sitting between them. The CDR3 is 13 amino acids.

This chain connects TRBV2 to TRBJ2-7, with no clear D. Germline V gene sequence: CDR1 SNHLY, CDR2 FYNNEI. With 3 bases removed from V and 0 bases from J, the gap between germline ends came to 9 bases. The CDR3 has 14 amino acids. The CDR3 here is CASSDLVLSYEQYF. The CDR3, as DNA: TGTGCCAGCAGTGATCTGGTCCTCTCCTACGAGCAGTACTTC.

The gene calls are TRBV5-5 and TRBJ2-3, with D possibly being TRBD1 (6 bases). The CDR3 is 15 residues long. V was trimmed by 0 bases and J by 4 bases, leaving 12 bases between them. Germline-derived CDR1 and CDR2 are SGHKS and YYEKEE (reference sequence). The CDR3 coding sequence is TGTGCCAGCAGCTTGGAGGGGGTTCAGGCAGATACGCAGTATTTT. Its protein is CASSLEGVQADTQYF.

This clonotype was seen only a few times. V gene TRBV18 combines with J gene TRBJ2-1; tentatively, D is TRBD1 (6 bases). Trimming pared 1 base from V and 10 bases from J, leaving 8 bases between. Germline values: CDR1 KGHSH, CDR2 LQKENI. The CDR3 loop spans 12 amino acids. This CDR3 is CASSPLGTEQFF. The CDR3 nucleotides read TGTGCCAGCTCACCACTCGGGACAGAGCAGTTCTTC.

At least ten counts were recorded for this clonotype. The V call is TRBV20-1, the J call TRBJ1-5; no reliable D call. Trimming took 1 base from V and 0 from J, leaving 7 bases between them. The CDR3 has 14 residues. Germline CDR1 is DFQATT and CDR2 is SNEGSKA (reference sequence). In DNA, the CDR3 is TGCAGTGCTAGAGTTTCTAGTAGCAATCAGCCCCAGCATTTT. Its translation is CSARVSSSNQPQHF.

The chain's CDR3 is CASGPSDYEQYF. The CDR3 DNA reads TGTGCCAGCGGGCCCTCGGACTACGAGCAGTACTTC. The chain employs TRBV5-6 and TRBJ2-7; no definite D call. Germline V gives CDR1 SGHDT, CDR2 YYEEEE. V lost 7 bases and J lost 3, with 11 bases in between. The CDR3 has 12 amino acids.

This clonotype appeared many times. The V gene is TRBV12-3 or TRBV12-4, the J gene TRBJ2-1; 10 positions match TRBD2. The J segment lost 1 base and the V segment lost 3 bases, leaving 6 bases of the junction unmatched. The CDR3 sequence is 17 residues long. CDR3 residues: CASSFLLAGRSYNEQFF. In DNA, the CDR3 is TGTGCCAGCAGTTTTCTACTAGCGGGAAGGTCCTACAATGAGCAGTTCTTC.